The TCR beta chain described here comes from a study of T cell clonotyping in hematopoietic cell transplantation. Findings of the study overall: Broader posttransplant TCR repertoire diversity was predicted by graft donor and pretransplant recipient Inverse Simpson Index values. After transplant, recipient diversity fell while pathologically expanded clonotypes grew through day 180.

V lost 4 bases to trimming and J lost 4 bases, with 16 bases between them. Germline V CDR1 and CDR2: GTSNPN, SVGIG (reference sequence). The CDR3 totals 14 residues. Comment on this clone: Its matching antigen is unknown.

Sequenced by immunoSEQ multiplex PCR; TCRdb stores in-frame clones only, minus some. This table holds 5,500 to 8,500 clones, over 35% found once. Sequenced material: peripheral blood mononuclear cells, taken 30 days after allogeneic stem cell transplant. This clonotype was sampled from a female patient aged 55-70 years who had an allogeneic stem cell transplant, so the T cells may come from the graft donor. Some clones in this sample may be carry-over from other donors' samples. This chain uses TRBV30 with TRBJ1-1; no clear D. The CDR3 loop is CAWNTANWGTEAFF. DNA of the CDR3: TGTGCCTGGAACACAGCGAATTGGGGCACTGAAGCTTTCTTT.